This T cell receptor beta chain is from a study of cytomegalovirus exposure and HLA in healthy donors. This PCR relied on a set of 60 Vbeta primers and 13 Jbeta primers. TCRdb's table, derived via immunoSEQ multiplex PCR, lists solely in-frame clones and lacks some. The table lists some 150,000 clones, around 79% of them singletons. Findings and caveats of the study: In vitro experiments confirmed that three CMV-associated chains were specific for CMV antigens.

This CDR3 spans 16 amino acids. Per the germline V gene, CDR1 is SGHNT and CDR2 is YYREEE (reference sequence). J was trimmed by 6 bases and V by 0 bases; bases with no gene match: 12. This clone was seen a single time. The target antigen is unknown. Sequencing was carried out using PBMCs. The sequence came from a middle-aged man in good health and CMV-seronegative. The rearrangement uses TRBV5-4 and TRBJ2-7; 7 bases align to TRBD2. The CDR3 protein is CASSLDGGRAVFEQYF. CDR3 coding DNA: TGTGCCAGCAGCTTGGATGGGGGGAGGGCCGTGTTCGAGCAGTACTTC.